This TCR beta chain was found in a study of blood T cell repertoires in COVID-19. Study summary: Italy, Spain and the United States were the sources of the convalescent and acute COVID-19 samples. T cells, B-cell-depleted T cells, or PBMCs provided the cDNA or gDNA that served as material.

CDR1 SGHVS and CDR2 FQNEAQ come from the germline V gene. The CDR3 totals 16 residues. V shed 5 bases, J shed 0 bases, and the junction held 3 bases outside the gene matches. Original data processing: Counts of nucleated cells, estimated from reference gene primer amplification, were obtained. Only in-frame clones appear in the TCRdb table, and some are missing; sequencing was by immunoSEQ multiplex PCR. The V and J calls and clone size are taken from that table; D and trimming were inferred from the DNA. The sample holds roughly 150,000 clones, 60% to 80% seen once. This TCR was recovered from a man aged 70 or older with acute or convalescent COVID-19. Sequencing input: peripheral blood. The rearrangement joins TRBV7-8 to TRBJ2-3; 12 bases line up with TRBD2. The CDR3 nucleotides are TGTGCCAGCAGCGCCGGGACTAGCGGGAGCACAGATACGCAGTATTTT. It codes for CASSAGTSGSTDTQYF.